The 18 T cell receptor beta chains below come from one sample, sequenced in a study of T cell responses to AZD1222 COVID-19 vaccine (dated by TCRdb to the early 2020s). Libraries were constructed by the immunoSEQ multiplex PCR assay. The table comes from immuneACCESS by way of TCRdb, which keeps in-frame sequences with V and J called. Part of the clones is missing from these tables; in studies checked, under half for an unresolved V gene and the rest for unknown reasons. Within this sample are roughly 130,000 clones, with roughly 84% of them counted one time only. Roughly 12% of the sample belongs to the ten largest clones. What the time point label conveys for this sample: baseline before first vaccination. The sample in question was peripheral blood, obtained on day 0 of AZD1222 vaccination. The receptors come from an adult in good health.

This clone showed up just a few times. J is TRBJ2-7 and V is TRBV6-2 or TRBV6-3; D gene ambiguous. The CDR3 has 14 amino acids. V was shortened by 8 bases and J by 6 bases, with 20 bases between the two germline ends. CDR1 is MNHEY and CDR2 is SVGEGT in the germline V gene. CDR3: CASRFTGLGFEQYF. The CDR3 DNA sequence: TGTGCCAGCCGTTTTACCGGGTTAGGATTCGAGCAGTACTTC.

The chain has TRBV27 and TRBJ2-3, with a weak D call TRBD1 (6 bases). CDR1 is MNHEY and CDR2 is SMNVEV in the germline V gene (reference sequence). The CDR3 contains 15 residues. V was clipped by 5 bases and J by 2 bases, with 14 bases between them. As DNA, the CDR3 is TGTGCCAGCAGTCTTAAGACAGGTCTCACAGATACGCAGTATTTT. It specifies CASSLKTGLTDTQYF.

This chain links TRBV19 with TRBJ1-2, with D maybe TRBD1 (5 bases). The CDR3 is made up of 15 amino acids. Germline assignment: CDR1 LNHDA and CDR2 SQIVND (reference sequence). V was trimmed by 1 base and J by 4 bases, leaving 13 bases between them. This CDR3 is CASSIAPGTPYGYTF. DNA of the CDR3: TGTGCCAGTAGTATAGCCCCTGGGACCCCCTATGGCTACACCTTC.

The chain uses TRBV11-3 and TRBJ2-7; D gene unclear. Deletions cut 1 base from V and 3 bases from J, with 7 bases between. The CDR3 extends over 13 amino acids. CDR1 SGHNT and CDR2 YENEEA come from the germline V gene. The CDR3 loop reads CASSLGMDYEQYF. CDR3 nucleotide sequence: TGTGCCAGCAGCTTAGGAATGGACTACGAGCAGTACTTC.

This rearrangement joins TRBV7-8 to TRBJ1-2; 9 bases match TRBD1. The V segment lost 5 bases and the J segment 1 base; nucleotides outside the gene matches: 5. The CDR3 has 15 residues. Per germline, CDR1 SGHVS and CDR2 FQNEAQ. CDR3 region: CASSAGQGRNYGYTF. In DNA form, the CDR3 reads TGTGCCAGCAGCGCCGGACAGGGGCGTAACTATGGCTACACCTTC.

The chain recombines TRBV11-2 with TRBJ1-1, with D maybe TRBD1 (6 bases). Germline V CDR1 and CDR2: SGHAT, FQNNGV. V lost 2 bases and J 3 bases, leaving 10 bases between the germline ends. The CDR3 is 14 amino acids. This CDR3 reads CASSLTHRDTEAFF. CDR3 DNA sequence: TGTGCCAGCAGCTTAACCCACAGGGACACTGAAGCTTTCTTT. The full variable domain, its missing parts supplied by reference TRBV11-2 and TRBJ1-1, is EAGVAQSPRYKIIEKRQSVAFWCNPISGHATLYWYQQILGQGPKLLIQFQNNGVVDDSQLPKDRFSAERLKGVDSTLKIQPAKLEDSAVYLCASSLTHRDTEAFFGQGTRLTVV.

The chain couples TRBV2 to TRBJ1-2; D is unclear. Trimming removed 6 bases from V and 4 bases from J, with 15 bases in between. This CDR3 has 14 amino acids. Per germline, CDR1 SNHLY and CDR2 FYNNEI. This chain's CDR3 is CASSADTLSYGYTF. The CDR3 nucleotides read TGTGCCAGCAGCGCCGACACACTAAGCTATGGCTACACCTTC.

V usage is TRBV7-9 and J usage is TRBJ2-1, with 10 bases lining up with TRBD2. The V gene end was trimmed by 1 base and the J gene end by 7 bases; junction bases not matched to a gene: 4. The CDR3 runs to 15 residues. Germline values: CDR1 SEHNR, CDR2 FQNEAQ (reference sequence). Written as DNA, the CDR3 is TGTGCCAGCAGCTTAGGTAGCGGGGGGATAAATGAGCAGTTCTTC. Encoded protein: CASSLGSGGINEQFF.

This chain joins TRBV29-1 and TRBJ2-7; no firm D call. Trimming left V 1 base short and J 2 bases short, with 12 bases between. Germline CDR1 is SQVTM and CDR2 is ANQGSEA. CDR3 length: 14 amino acids. CDR3 sequence: CSVEGWPDPYEQYF. Written as DNA, the CDR3 is TGCAGCGTTGAAGGGTGGCCGGATCCCTACGAGCAGTACTTC.

The V gene is TRBV28, the J gene TRBJ1-5, with 8 bases fitting TRBD1. J was trimmed by 0 bases and V by 1 base; bases with no gene match: 8. The germline V gene encodes CDR1 MDHEN and CDR2 SYDVKM. The CDR3 contains 18 residues. The CDR3 here is CASSLFRGRLYSNQPQHF. DNA for the CDR3: TGTGCCAGCAGTTTATTCAGGGGGCGGTTATATAGCAATCAGCCCCAGCATTTT.

The J gene is TRBJ1-6, the V gene TRBV14; D is undetermined. The length of the CDR3 is 18 residues. Germline V CDR1 and CDR2: SGHDN, FVKESK. V was shortened by 1 base and J by 0 bases, with 13 bases between the two germline ends. CDR3 bases: TGTGCCAGCAGCCAAGGCACTGGGTGGAGCTCCTATAATTCACCCCTCCACTTT. Its protein product is CASSQGTGWSSYNSPLHF.

The chain combines TRBV1 with TRBJ2-1; the D call TRBD1 from the table was never checked on the DNA. TRBV1 is a pseudogene. CDR3 length: 15 amino acids. CDR3 in amino acids: CTSSHRVSSYNEQFF. The DNA of the CDR3 is TGCACCAGCAGCCACAGGGTTTCCTCCTACAATGAGCAGTTCTTC.

The chain employs TRBV27 and TRBJ2-1, with D maybe TRBD1 (6 bases). The germline V gene has CDR1 MNHEY and CDR2 SMNVEV (reference sequence). V was pared by 1 base and J by 1 base, with 11 bases between. The CDR3 contains 16 residues. CDR3 sequence reads: CASSLLGADSYNEQFF. CDR3 DNA sequence: TGTGCCAGCAGTTTATTGGGGGCGGATTCCTACAATGAGCAGTTCTTC.

The chain combines TRBV21-1 with TRBJ1-5; TRBD1 was called by the table and not checked on the DNA. TRBV21-1 is a pseudogene segment. This CDR3 has 15 residues. DNA of the CDR3: TGTGCCAGCCCCCCCGGGGACAGTAGCAATCAGCCCCAGCATTTT. Its translation: CASPPGDSSNQPQHF.

The chain carries TRBV5-1 and TRBJ2-7; 10 bases align to TRBD1. This CDR3 is 16 amino acids long. The V gene end was trimmed by 4 bases and the J gene end by 5 bases; junction bases not matched to a gene: 12. The germline V gene has CDR1 SGHRS and CDR2 YFSETQ. The CDR3 spells CASSPTTGGLFDEQYF. The CDR3 DNA follows: TGCGCCAGCAGCCCGACGACAGGGGGCCTTTTCGACGAGCAGTACTTC.

The chain has TRBV2 and TRBJ1-1; D is ambiguous. The germline gives CDR1 SNHLY, CDR2 FYNNEI. V was trimmed by 8 bases and J by 6 bases, leaving 16 bases between them. This CDR3 has 13 residues. Here the CDR3 reads CASLQGRNAEAFF. CDR3 DNA sequence: TGTGCCAGCTTACAAGGGAGAAACGCTGAAGCTTTCTTT.

The J gene is TRBJ1-1, the V gene TRBV27, with D possibly being TRBD1 (6 bases). V was cut by 5 bases and J by 2 bases, with 15 bases left in between. Germline V gene lookup returns CDR1 MNHEY and CDR2 SMNVEV (reference sequence). CDR3 size: 15 residues. The CDR3 region has the DNA TGTGCCAGCAGTAATTCCGGGACACTAAACACTGAAGCTTTCTTT. Translation gives CASSNSGTLNTEAFF.

The chain uses TRBV6-2 or TRBV6-3 and TRBJ2-7, with a tentative D call TRBD2 (6 bases). The germline V and J ends were trimmed by 2 bases and 11 bases, with 19 bases remaining between them. The CDR3 sequence is 14 residues long. From germline, CDR1 is MNHEY and CDR2 SVGEGT. The CDR3 DNA is TGTGCCAGCAGTTACCCGGGACTCGCTACTGGAAAGTACTTC. Its translation: CASSYPGLATGKYF.